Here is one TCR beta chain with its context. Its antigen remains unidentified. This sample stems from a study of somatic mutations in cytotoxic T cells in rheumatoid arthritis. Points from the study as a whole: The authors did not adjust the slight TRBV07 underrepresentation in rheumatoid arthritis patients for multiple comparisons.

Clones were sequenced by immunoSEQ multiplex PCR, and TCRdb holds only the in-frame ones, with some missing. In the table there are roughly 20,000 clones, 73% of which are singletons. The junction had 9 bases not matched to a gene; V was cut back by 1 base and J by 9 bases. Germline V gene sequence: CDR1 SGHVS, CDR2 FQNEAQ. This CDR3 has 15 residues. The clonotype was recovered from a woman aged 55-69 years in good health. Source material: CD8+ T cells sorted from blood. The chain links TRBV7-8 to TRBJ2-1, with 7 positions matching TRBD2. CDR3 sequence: CASSLVGGDLGEQFF. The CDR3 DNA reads TGTGCCAGCAGCTTAGTGGGGGGGGACCTGGGTGAGCAGTTCTTC.